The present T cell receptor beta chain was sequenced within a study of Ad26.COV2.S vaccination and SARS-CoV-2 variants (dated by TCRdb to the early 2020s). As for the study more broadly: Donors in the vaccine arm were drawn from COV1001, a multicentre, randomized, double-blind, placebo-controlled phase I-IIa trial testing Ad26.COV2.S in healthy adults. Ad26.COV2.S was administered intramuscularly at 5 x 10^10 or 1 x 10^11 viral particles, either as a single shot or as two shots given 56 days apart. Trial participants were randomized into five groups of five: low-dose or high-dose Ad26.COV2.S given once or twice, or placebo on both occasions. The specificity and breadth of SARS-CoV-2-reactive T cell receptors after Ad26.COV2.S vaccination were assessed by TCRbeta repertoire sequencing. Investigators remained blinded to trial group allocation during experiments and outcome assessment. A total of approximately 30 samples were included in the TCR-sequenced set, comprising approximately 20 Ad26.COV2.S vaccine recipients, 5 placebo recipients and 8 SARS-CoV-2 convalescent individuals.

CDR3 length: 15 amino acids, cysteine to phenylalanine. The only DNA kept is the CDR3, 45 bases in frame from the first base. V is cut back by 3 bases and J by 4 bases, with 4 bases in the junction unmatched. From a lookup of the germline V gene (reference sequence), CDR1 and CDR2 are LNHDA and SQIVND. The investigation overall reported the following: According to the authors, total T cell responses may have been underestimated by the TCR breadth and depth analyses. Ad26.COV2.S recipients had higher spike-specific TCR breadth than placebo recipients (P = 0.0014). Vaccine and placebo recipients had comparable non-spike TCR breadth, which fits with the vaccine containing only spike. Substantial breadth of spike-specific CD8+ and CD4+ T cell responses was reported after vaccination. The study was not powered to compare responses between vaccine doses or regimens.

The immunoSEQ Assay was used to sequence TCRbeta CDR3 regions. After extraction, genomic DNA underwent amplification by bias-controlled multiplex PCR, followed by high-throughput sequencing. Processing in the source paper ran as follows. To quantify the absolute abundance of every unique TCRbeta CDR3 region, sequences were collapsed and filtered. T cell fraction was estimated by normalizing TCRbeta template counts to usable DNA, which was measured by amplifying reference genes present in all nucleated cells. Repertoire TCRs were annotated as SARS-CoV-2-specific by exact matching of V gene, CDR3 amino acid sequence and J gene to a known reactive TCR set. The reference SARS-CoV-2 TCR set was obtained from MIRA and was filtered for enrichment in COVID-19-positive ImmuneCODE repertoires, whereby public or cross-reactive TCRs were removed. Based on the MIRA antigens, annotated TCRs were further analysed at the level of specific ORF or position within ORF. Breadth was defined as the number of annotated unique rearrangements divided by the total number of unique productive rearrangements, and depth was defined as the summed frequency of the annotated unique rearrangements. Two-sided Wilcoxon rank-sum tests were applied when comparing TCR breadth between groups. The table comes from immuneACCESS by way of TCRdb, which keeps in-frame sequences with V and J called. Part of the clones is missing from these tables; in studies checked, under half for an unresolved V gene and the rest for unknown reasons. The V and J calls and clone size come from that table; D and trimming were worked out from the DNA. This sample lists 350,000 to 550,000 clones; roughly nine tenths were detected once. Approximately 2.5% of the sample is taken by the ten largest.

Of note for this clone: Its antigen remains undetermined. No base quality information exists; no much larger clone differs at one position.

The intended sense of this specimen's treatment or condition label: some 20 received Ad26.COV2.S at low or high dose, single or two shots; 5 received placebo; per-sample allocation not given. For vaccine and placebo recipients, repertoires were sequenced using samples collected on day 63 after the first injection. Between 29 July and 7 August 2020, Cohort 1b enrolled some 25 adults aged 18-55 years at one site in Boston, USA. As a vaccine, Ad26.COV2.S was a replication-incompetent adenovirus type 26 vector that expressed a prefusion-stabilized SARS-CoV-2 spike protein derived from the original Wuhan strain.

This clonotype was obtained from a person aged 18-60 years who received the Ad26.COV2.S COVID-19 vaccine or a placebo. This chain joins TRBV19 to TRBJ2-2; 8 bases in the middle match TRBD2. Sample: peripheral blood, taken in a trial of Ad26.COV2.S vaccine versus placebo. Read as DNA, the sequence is TGTGCCAGTAGTATCGCGCTAGCGGGCACCGGGGAGCTGTTTTTT. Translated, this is CASSIALAGTGELFF.